These 10 T cell receptor beta chains share one sample of origin, sequenced in a study of molecular identifiers for immune sequencing clone quantification. TCRdb recomputed calls from the PCR reads with MiXCR, one row per CDR3 protein. The sample yields a few hundred thousand distinct CDR3 sequences, around 25% seen once. The specimen sequenced was naive CD8+ T cells from blood, with Jurkat cell RNA spiked in. The subset: FACS-sorted CD8+CD4-CCR7+CD45RA+ naive T cells. The receptors were gathered from a human donor in good health. Some libraries in this study had Jurkat cell RNA spiked in.

Comments on this clonotype: Possible read error: a much larger clone is one base away. The chain combines TRBV5-3 with TRBJ1-1; D unclear. TRBV5-3 carries the ORF label, with uncertain function. The CDR3 is 15 residues long. In nucleotides, the CDR3 is TGTGCCAGCAGCTTGGAGGGCGGATTGAGCACTGAAGCTTTCTTT. The encoded protein is CASSLEGGLSTEAFF.

This sequence joins TRBV19 and TRBJ2-1; D is perhaps TRBD1 or TRBD2 (5 bases each). Trimming removed 8 bases from V and 8 bases from J, with 25 bases in between. Germline CDR1 LNHDA, CDR2 SQIVND (reference sequence). The CDR3 has 16 residues. CDR3 sequence reads: CASGFSPGRMVDEQFF. As DNA, the CDR3 is TGTGCCAGTGGTTTCAGCCCGGGACGGATGGTGGATGAGCAGTTCTTC.

The chain joins TRBV12-3 or TRBV12-4 to TRBJ2-3, with D possibly matching TRBD1 (5 bases). Deletions cut 5 bases from V and 4 bases from J, with 10 bases between. CDR3 length equals 13 residues. CDR3 DNA sequence: TGTGCCAGCAGTAGACTCAGGGCAGATACGCAGTATTTT. It specifies CASSRLRADTQYF.

The V call is TRBV15, the J call TRBJ2-3, with D possibly TRBD2 on 5 matching bases. This CDR3 region has 12 residues. CDR1 LNHNV and CDR2 YYDKDF come from the germline V gene (reference sequence). V was shortened by 5 bases and J by 5 bases, with 8 bases between the two germline ends. CDR3 coding DNA: TGTGCCACCAGCGGAGGAGGAGATACGCAGTATTTT. This sequence encodes CATSGGGDTQYF.

Only a few counts were recorded for this clonotype. The rearrangement links TRBV28 to TRBJ2-6, with D possibly being TRBD1 or TRBD2 (5 bases each). Between the trimmed V and J ends, which lost 3 bases and 15 bases, there was a span of 18 bases. CDR3 size: 14 residues. The V gene's germline CDR1 is MDHEN and CDR2 SYDVKM. In nucleotides, the CDR3 is TGTGCCAGCAGTTTGAAGGGGCGCGGGCACGCCCTGACTTTC. As protein: CASSLKGRGHALTF.

This clonotype was recorded a few times. This chain uses TRBV4-1 with TRBJ2-7; 8 bases line up with TRBD1. The CDR3 extends over 14 amino acids. V gave up 1 base and J gave up 7 bases; unmatched junction bases: 6. Germline-derived CDR1 and CDR2 are MGHRA and YSYEKL. The CDR3 bases are TGCGCCAGCAGCCAAGGACAGGGGATCGTTGAGCAGTACTTC. Translation gives CASSQGQGIVEQYF.

In its sample, this clonotype was seen a few times. The gene calls are TRBV28 and TRBJ2-5, with 7 bases matching TRBD1. J was trimmed by 3 bases and V by 6 bases; bases with no gene match: 7. CDR3 length: 14 amino acids. CDR1 is MDHEN and CDR2 is SYDVKM in the germline V gene. The CDR3 here is CASSPHGTEETQYF. The CDR3, as DNA: TGTGCCAGCAGCCCACACGGGACAGAAGAGACCCAGTACTTC.

This clonotype was counted a few times. This rearrangement joins TRBV4-3 to TRBJ2-5, with TRBD1 matching over 8 bases. Trimming cost V 1 base and J 9 bases; bases outside gene matches: 10. Germline lookup yields CDR1 LGHNA and CDR2 YSLEER. The CDR3 covers 15 residues. The CDR3 bases are TGCGCCAGCAGCCAAGTGCTGGGACAGGAAAGCGCCCAGTACTTC. It translates to CASSQVLGQESAQYF.

This clonotype was found a few times. This sequence joins TRBV6-5 and TRBJ2-7, with TRBD1 matching 8 bases. The CDR3 loop spans 15 amino acids. The V gene end was trimmed by 0 bases and the J gene end by 4 bases; junction bases not matched to a gene: 5. Looked up from germline, CDR1 is MNHEY and CDR2 is SVGAGI. The chain's CDR3 is CASSYSGQEEYEQYF. The CDR3 DNA is TGTGCCAGCAGTTACTCGGGACAGGAGGAATACGAGCAGTACTTC.

The genes are TRBV27 and TRBJ1-5; D not resolved. The length of the CDR3 is 18 residues. V shed 2 bases and J shed 5 bases, with 22 bases lying between them. The V gene's germline CDR1 is MNHEY and CDR2 SMNVEV (reference sequence). The CDR3 DNA sequence: TGTGCCAGCAGTTTAGCCCCTTTGCACAGCCTAGCCGATCAGCCCCAGCATTTT. Amino acid sequence: CASSLAPLHSLADQPQHF.